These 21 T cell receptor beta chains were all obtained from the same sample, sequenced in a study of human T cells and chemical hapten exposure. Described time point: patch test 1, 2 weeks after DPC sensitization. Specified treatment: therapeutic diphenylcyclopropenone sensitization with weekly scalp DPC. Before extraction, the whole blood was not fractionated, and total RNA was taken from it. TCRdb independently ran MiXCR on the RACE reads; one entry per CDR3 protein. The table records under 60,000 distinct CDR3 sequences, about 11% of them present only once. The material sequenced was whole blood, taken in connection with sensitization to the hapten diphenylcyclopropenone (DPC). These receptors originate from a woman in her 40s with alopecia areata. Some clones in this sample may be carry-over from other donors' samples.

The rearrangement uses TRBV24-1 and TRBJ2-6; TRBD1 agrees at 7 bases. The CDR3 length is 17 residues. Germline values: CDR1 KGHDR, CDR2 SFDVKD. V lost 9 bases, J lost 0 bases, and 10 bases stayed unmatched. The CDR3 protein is CATGTGTETSGANVLTF. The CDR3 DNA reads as TGTGCCACCGGAACCGGGACAGAGACCTCTGGGGCCAACGTCCTGACTTTC.

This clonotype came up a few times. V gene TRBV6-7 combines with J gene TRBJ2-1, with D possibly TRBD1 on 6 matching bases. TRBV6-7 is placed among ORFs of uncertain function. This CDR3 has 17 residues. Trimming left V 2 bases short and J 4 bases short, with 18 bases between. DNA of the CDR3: TGTGCCAGCAGTTACGGCCGCGTTAGGGGGTTATACAATGAGCAGTTCTTC. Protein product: CASSYGRVRGLYNEQFF.

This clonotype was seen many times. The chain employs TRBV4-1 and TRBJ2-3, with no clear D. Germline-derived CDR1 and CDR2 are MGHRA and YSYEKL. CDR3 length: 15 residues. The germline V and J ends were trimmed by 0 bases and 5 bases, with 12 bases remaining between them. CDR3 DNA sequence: TGCGCCAGCAGCCAAGATCCCGCGAGCCGAGATACGCAGTATTTT. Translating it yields CASSQDPASRDTQYF.

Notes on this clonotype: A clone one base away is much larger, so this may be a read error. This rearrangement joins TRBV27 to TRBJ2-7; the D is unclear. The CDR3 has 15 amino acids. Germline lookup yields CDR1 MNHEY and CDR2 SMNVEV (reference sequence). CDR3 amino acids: CVSSFGSAVSYEQYF. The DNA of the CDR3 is TGTGTCAGCAGTTTCGGGTCGGCTGTCTCCTACGAGCAGTACTTC.

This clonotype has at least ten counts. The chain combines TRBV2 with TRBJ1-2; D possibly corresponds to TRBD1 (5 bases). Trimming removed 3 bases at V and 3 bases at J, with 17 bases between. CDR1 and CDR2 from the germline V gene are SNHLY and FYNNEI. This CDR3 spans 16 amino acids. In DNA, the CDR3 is TGTGCCAGCAGTGAGGACTCCCGACGGGGGGACTATGGCTACACCTTC. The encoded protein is CASSEDSRRGDYGYTF.

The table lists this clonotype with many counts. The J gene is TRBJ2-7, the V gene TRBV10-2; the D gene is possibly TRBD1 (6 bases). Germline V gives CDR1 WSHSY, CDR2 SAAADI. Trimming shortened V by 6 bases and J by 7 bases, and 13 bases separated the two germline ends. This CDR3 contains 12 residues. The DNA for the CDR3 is TGCGCCAGCAGCCTAGGACAGTTGGAGCAGTACTTC. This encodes CASSLGQLEQYF.

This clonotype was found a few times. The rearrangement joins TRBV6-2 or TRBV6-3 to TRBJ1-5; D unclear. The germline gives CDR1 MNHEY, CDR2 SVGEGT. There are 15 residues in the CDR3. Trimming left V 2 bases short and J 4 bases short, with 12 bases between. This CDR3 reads CASSYGLRENQPQHF. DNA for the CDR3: TGTGCCAGCAGTTACGGCCTAAGGGAAAATCAGCCCCAGCATTTT.

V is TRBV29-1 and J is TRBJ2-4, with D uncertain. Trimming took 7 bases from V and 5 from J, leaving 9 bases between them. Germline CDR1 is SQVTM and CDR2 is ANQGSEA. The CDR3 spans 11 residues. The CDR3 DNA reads TGCAGCGCCCAACTCCAAAACATTCAGTACTTC. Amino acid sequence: CSAQLQNIQYF.

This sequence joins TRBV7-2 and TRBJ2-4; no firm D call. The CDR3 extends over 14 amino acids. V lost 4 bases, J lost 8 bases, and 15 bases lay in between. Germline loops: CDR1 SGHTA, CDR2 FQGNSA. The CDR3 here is CASSSGNQLDIQYF. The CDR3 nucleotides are TGTGCCAGCAGCTCAGGTAACCAGTTGGACATTCAGTACTTC.

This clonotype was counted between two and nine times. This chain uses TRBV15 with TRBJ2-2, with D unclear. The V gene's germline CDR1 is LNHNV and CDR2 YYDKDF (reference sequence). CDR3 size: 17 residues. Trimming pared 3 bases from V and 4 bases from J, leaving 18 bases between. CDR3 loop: CATSSPTVEGRTGELFF. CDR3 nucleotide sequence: TGTGCCACCAGCAGTCCTACTGTGGAAGGGCGCACCGGGGAGCTGTTTTTT.

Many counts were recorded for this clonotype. CDR3 nucleotides: TGTGCCAGCAGCTCCCACTCAGAGGGGACGCAGTATTTT. This translates into CASSSHSEGTQYF. The V gene is TRBV11-3, the J gene TRBJ2-3, with D possibly called TRBD1 or TRBD2 (5 bases each). The germline V gene encodes CDR1 SGHNT and CDR2 YENEEA. Trimming removed 4 bases at V and 9 bases at J, with 14 bases between. This CDR3 comprises 13 residues.

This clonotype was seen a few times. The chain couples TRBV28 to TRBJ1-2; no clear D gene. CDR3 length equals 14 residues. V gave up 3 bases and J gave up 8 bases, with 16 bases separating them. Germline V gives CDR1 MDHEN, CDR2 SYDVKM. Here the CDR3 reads CASSFATALRGYTF. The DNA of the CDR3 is TGTGCCAGCAGTTTCGCCACCGCCTTGAGAGGCTACACCTTC.

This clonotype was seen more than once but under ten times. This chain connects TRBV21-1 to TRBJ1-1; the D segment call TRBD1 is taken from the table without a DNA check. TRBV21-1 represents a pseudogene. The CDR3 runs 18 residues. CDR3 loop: CASSKEETGTGQTTEAFF. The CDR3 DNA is TGTGCCAGCAGCAAAGAGGAGACAGGTACAGGTCAGACCACTGAAGCTTTCTTT.

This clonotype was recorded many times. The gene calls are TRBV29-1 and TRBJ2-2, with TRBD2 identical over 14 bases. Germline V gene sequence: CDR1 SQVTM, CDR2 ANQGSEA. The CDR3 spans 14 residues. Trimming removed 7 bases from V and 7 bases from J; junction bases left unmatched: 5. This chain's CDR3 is CSAGLAGAIGELFF. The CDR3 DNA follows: TGCAGCGCGGGACTAGCGGGAGCTATCGGGGAGCTGTTTTTT.

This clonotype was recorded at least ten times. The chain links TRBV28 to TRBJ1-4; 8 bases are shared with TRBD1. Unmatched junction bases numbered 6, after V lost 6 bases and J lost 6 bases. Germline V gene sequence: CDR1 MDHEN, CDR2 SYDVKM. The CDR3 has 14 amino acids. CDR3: CASSFRGRHEKLFF. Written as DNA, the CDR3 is TGTGCCAGCAGCTTCAGGGGGCGTCATGAAAAACTGTTTTTT. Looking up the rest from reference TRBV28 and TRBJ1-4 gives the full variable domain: DVKVTQSSRYLVKRTGEKVFLECVQDMDHENMFWYRQDPGLGLRLIYFSYDVKMKEKGDIPEGYSVSREKKERFSLILESASTNQTSMYLCASSFRGRHEKLFFGSGTQLSVL.

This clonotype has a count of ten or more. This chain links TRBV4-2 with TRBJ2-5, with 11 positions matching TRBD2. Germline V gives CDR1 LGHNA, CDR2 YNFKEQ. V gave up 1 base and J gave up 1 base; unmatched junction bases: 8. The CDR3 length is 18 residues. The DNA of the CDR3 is TGTGCCAGCAGCCAAGGTTTGCTAGCGGGGGGCCCCCAAGAGACCCAGTACTTC. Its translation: CASSQGLLAGGPQETQYF.

CDR3 amino acids: CASSLAGKGTDTQYF. The CDR3 DNA is TGCGCCAGCAGCCTAGCAGGGAAGGGCACAGATACGCAGTATTTT. The chain uses TRBV4-3 and TRBJ2-3; D may be TRBD1 (5 bases). Germline CDR1 is LGHNA and CDR2 is YSLEER. The CDR3 runs to 15 residues. V lost 4 bases to trimming and J lost 1 base, with 12 bases between them.

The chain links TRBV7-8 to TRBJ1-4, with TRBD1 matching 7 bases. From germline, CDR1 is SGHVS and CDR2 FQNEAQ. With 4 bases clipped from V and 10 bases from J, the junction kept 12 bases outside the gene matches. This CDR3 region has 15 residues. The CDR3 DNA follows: TGTGCCAGCAGCTCCGACAGGGCTATGTCGGGAAAACTGTTTTTT. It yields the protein CASSSDRAMSGKLFF.

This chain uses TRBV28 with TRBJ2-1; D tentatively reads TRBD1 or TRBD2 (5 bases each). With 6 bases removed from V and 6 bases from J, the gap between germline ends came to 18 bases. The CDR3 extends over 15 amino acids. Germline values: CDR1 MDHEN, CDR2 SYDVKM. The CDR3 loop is CASRGPGTLRNEQFF. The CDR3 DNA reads TGTGCCAGCAGGGGCCCGGGGACCCTCCGCAATGAGCAGTTCTTC.

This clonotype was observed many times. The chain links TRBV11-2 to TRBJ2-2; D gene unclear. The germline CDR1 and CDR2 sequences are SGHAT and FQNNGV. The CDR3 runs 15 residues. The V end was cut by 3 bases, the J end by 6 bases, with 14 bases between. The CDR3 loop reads CASSLIVGPSGELFF. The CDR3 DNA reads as TGTGCCAGCAGCTTGATTGTGGGCCCCTCCGGGGAGCTGTTTTTT.

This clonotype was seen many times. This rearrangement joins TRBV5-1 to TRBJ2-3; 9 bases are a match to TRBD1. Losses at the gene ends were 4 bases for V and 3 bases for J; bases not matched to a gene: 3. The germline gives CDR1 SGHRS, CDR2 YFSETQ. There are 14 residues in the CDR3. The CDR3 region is CASSEGTGTDTQYF. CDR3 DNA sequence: TGCGCCAGCAGCGAGGGGACAGGGACAGATACGCAGTATTTT.